A selection of T cell receptor beta chains follows, all from one sample in a study of blood T cells in healthy people across ages. TCRdb ran MiXCR on the 5' RACE reads and lists one entry per CDR3 protein. The sample lists 700,000 or so distinct CDR3 sequences; about a fifth were seen once. Sequenced input: blood. Receptors were obtained from a man between 65 and 85 years old in good health. Each CDR3 is given with its conserved first and last residue. Fields, in order: V gene, J gene, D gene, CDR3 length, clone size, CDR3 DNA, CDR3 protein. A D gene is named only where the DNA matches it firmly. Size values are once, few and many counts, or a class for expanded clones, and some rows have none.

>TRBV4-1|TRBJ1-5|NA|15|NA
TGCGCCAGCAGCCAAGATGGGTGGGGCAATCAGCCCCAGCATTTT
CASSQDGWGNQPQHF
>TRBV12-3/TRBV12-4|TRBJ2-1|NA|13|NA
TGTGCCAGCAGTTTTGGTGTGGACGGTGAGCAGTTCTTC
CASSFGVDGEQFF
>TRBV27|TRBJ1-2|NA|13|few
TGTGCCAGCAGTTTGGGGGCCGGCTATGGCTACACCTTC
CASSLGAGYGYTF
>TRBV28|TRBJ1-2|NA|14|NA
TGTGCCAGCAGTGCCGCTCGGGGGAAACTGGGCTACACCTTC
CASSAARGKLGYTF
>TRBV7-8|TRBJ2-5|NA|13|NA
TGTGCCAGCAGCTGGAACCCTCTCAGGACCCAGTACTTC
CASSWNPLRTQYF
>TRBV5-1|TRBJ1-6|NA|14|few
TGCGCCAGCAGCCTTAGTACCAATAATTCACCCCTCCACTTT
CASSLSTNNSPLHF
>TRBV7-6|TRBJ1-3|NA|17|few
TGTGCCAGCAGCCCCCAGTTACAGGGTTTTTCTGGAAACACCATATATTTT
CASSPQLQGFSGNTIYF
>TRBV10-3|TRBJ1-4|TRBD1|13|few
TGTGCCATCAGTGATGGGACAGATGAAAAACTGTTTTTT
CAISDGTDEKLFF
>TRBV9|TRBJ2-5|NA|12|NA
TGTGCCAGCAGCGTAGAAGGGGAGACCCAGTACTTC
CASSVEGETQYF
>TRBV11-2|TRBJ1-2|NA|13|many
TGTGCCAGCAGCTTAGATGCCCCCTCTGGCTACACCTTC
CASSLDAPSGYTF
>TRBV7-2|TRBJ2-5|TRBD1|14|NA
TGTGCCAGCAGCTCTCCACAGGGGTTTGAGACCCAGTACTTC
CASSSPQGFETQYF
>TRBV6-5|TRBJ1-2|TRBD1|15|few
TGTGCCAGCAGTTCCCCGGGACAGGCCTTCTATGGCTACACCTTC
CASSSPGQAFYGYTF
>TRBV6-1|TRBJ1-2|NA|14|NA
TGTGCCAGCAGTGAAGTTCGGCAAAACTATGGCTACACCTTC
CASSEVRQNYGYTF
>TRBV7-9|TRBJ2-1|TRBD1|15|few
TGTGCCAGCAGCCTACCGGGACAGGGTGACAATGAGCAGTTCTTC
CASSLPGQGDNEQFF
>TRBV6-2/TRBV6-3|TRBJ2-3|TRBD1|17|many
TGTGCCAGCAGCACCCCTTTTCCAGGGGGAACGACAGATACGCAGTATTTT
CASSTPFPGGTTDTQYF
>TRBV7-9|TRBJ2-2|TRBD2|15|NA
TGTGCCAGCACCGGGCGAGCGGGAAACACCGGGGAGCTGTTTTTT
CASTGRAGNTGELFF
>TRBV5-6|TRBJ2-2|NA|12|many
TGTGCCAGCAGCCCAGGGACCGGGGAGCTGTTTTTT
CASSPGTGELFF
>TRBV21-1|TRBJ1-1|NA|15|NA
TGTGCCAGCAGCAAAGTAGCACAGGGAGGGGATAAGGCTTTCTTT
CASSKVAQGGDKAFF